The 26 T cell receptor beta chains in this list originate from one sample, sequenced in a study of cytomegalovirus exposure and HLA in healthy donors. PCR employed 60 Vbeta and 13 Jbeta primers. Sequenced by immunoSEQ multiplex PCR; TCRdb stores in-frame clones only, minus some. The table records 100,000 to 120,000 clones, 83% of them present only once. Source material: PBMCs. The source of these receptors is a man younger than 35 in good health and CMV-seronegative.

The chain carries TRBV9 and TRBJ2-1, with 10 bases lining up with TRBD1. The CDR3 is 15 amino acids. Per germline, CDR1 SGDLS and CDR2 YYNGEE. After removal of 2 bases from V and 7 bases from J, the junction contained 6 bases not matched to a gene. CDR3 sequence: CASSVGPGQGNEQFF. The CDR3 region has the DNA TGTGCCAGCAGCGTGGGGCCGGGACAGGGGAATGAGCAGTTCTTC. Supplemented by reference TRBV9 and TRBJ2-1, the full variable domain reads DSGVTQTPKHLITATGQRVTLRCSPRSGDLSVYWYQQSLDQGLQFLIQYYNGEERAKGNILERFSAQQFPDLHSELNLSSLELGDSALYFCASSVGPGQGNEQFFGPGTRLTVL.

The chain joins TRBV29-1 to TRBJ1-1; TRBD1 might be the D (5 bases). This CDR3 comprises 17 residues. V gave up 5 bases and J gave up 0 bases, with 22 bases separating them. Germline V lookup: CDR1 SQVTM, CDR2 ANQGSEA. CDR3 coding DNA: TGCAGCGTTCCCCTGACAATGGGGCGCAACCTGAACACTGAAGCTTTCTTT. Its translation: CSVPLTMGRNLNTEAFF.

The J gene is TRBJ2-7, the V gene TRBV29-1; TRBD2 might be the D (6 bases). This CDR3 has 12 residues. Germline V gives CDR1 SQVTM, CDR2 ANQGSEA. V was shortened by 6 bases and J by 4 bases, with 13 bases between the two germline ends. The CDR3 here is CSVTTGGYEQYF. For the CDR3, the DNA is TGCAGCGTGACAACCGGGGGATACGAGCAGTACTTC.

The J gene is TRBJ1-3, the V gene TRBV2, with no clear D. CDR1 is SNHLY and CDR2 is FYNNEI in the germline V gene. The CDR3 has 16 residues. V dropped 6 bases and J dropped 4 bases, with 19 bases sitting between them. CDR3 sequence (DNA): TGTGCCAGCAGCGCCGGCCCAGGATTCTCCGGAAACACCATATATTTT. As protein: CASSAGPGFSGNTIYF.

This clone showed up just a few times. The V call is TRBV2, the J call TRBJ1-5; TRBD1 matches at 9 bases. Germline CDR1 and CDR2: SNHLY and FYNNEI. Trimming took 7 bases from V and 2 from J; bases not matched to a gene: 6. This CDR3 is 15 amino acids long. In DNA form, the CDR3 reads TGTGCCAGCACTACAGGGGGCTGGGGCAATCAGCCCCAGCATTTT. This encodes CASTTGGWGNQPQHF.

J is TRBJ1-2 and V is TRBV9; D is undetermined. With 4 bases removed from V and 8 bases from J, the gap between germline ends came to 15 bases. The germline gives CDR1 SGDLS, CDR2 YYNGEE. The CDR3 totals 13 residues. The CDR3 sequence is CASSFTLSEGYTF. The DNA of the CDR3 is TGTGCCAGCAGCTTCACCCTATCCGAAGGCTACACCTTC.

This clone was seen just once. This chain's CDR3 is CASTPGGGYYGYTF. The CDR3 coding sequence is TGTGCCAGCACCCCGGGCGGGGGCTACTATGGCTACACCTTC. The V call is TRBV5-6, the J call TRBJ1-2; a weak D match, TRBD1 (6 bases). V lost 6 bases and J lost 3, with 15 bases in between. The CDR3 spans 14 residues. Per the germline V gene, CDR1 is SGHDT and CDR2 is YYEEEE.

DNA for the CDR3: TGTGCCAGCAGCCCGGGGGGAGGTGGCTACACCTTC. This codes for CASSPGGGGYTF. V gene TRBV7-2 combines with J gene TRBJ1-2, with D possibly being TRBD1 (5 bases). Germline values: CDR1 SGHTA, CDR2 FQGNSA. The CDR3 runs 12 residues. The ends were cut back, 5 bases at V and 7 bases at J, with 11 bases in the middle.

This clone was seen once. The chain couples TRBV7-8 to TRBJ2-2, with 8 bases identical to TRBD2. Germline CDR1 reads SGHVS; CDR2 reads FQNEAQ. The CDR3 loop spans 15 amino acids. With V trimmed by 7 bases and J by 7 bases, 11 bases remained unmatched. The CDR3 nucleotides read TGTGCCAGCAACACGGCTAGCGGGCTTAACGGGGAGCTGTTTTTT. This sequence encodes CASNTASGLNGELFF.

Remarks on this clone: The same CDR3 can be traced to other DNA sequences in this sample. V usage is TRBV11-2 and J usage is TRBJ2-1; 7 nucleotides align to TRBD1. This CDR3 is built from 14 residues. From germline, CDR1 is SGHAT and CDR2 FQNNGV. V trimming: 4 bases; J trimming: 4 bases; junction bases outside the gene matches: 4. This CDR3 reads CASSWGQTYNEQFF. The CDR3 DNA reads TGTGCCAGCAGCTGGGGACAGACATACAATGAGCAGTTCTTC.

The chain uses TRBV4-1 and TRBJ2-3, with D unclear. The CDR3 totals 13 residues. Per the germline V gene, CDR1 is MGHRA and CDR2 is YSYEKL. The germline V and J ends were trimmed by 2 bases and 4 bases, with 7 bases remaining between them. The CDR3 region has the DNA TGCGCCAGCAGCCAATCTTCGGCAGATACGCAGTATTTT. It codes for CASSQSSADTQYF.

The J gene is TRBJ2-1, the V gene TRBV5-6; 8 positions agree with TRBD2. V shed 0 bases, J shed 5 bases, and the junction held 7 bases outside the gene matches. The germline V gene encodes CDR1 SGHDT and CDR2 YYEEEE. The CDR3 is 16 residues long. CDR3 sequence: CASSLAASGWNNEQFF. CDR3 bases: TGTGCCAGCAGCTTGGCGGCTAGCGGGTGGAACAATGAGCAGTTCTTC.

The V and J genes are TRBV28 and TRBJ2-7; perhaps TRBD2 as D (5 bases). Trimming left V 10 bases short and J 1 base short, with 8 bases between. The CDR3 totals 11 residues. Germline V gene data show CDR1 as MDHEN and CDR2 as SYDVKM. The CDR3 protein is CATRGSYEQYF. The CDR3 DNA sequence: TGTGCCACCCGCGGGTCCTACGAGCAGTACTTC.

The rearrangement joins TRBV5-1 to TRBJ2-5, with a possible D match to TRBD2 (6 bases). Germline loops: CDR1 SGHRS, CDR2 YFSETQ. This CDR3 has 17 residues. Trimming removed 0 bases from V and 4 bases from J, with 19 bases in between. CDR3: CASSLAGGGRRGETQYF. The CDR3 DNA reads as TGCGCCAGCAGCTTGGCTGGGGGTGGGAGGCGCGGAGAGACCCAGTACTTC.

The chain uses TRBV29-1 and TRBJ1-1; 8 positions agree with TRBD1. Germline CDR1 SQVTM, CDR2 ANQGSEA. The CDR3 spans 13 residues. Unmatched junction bases numbered 6, after V lost 7 bases and J lost 2 bases. CDR3 coding DNA: TGCAGCGCGACCCAGGGGGCCAACACTGAAGCTTTCTTT. This encodes CSATQGANTEAFF.

This chain uses TRBV28 with TRBJ2-7, with TRBD1 identical over 8 bases. The CDR3 runs 14 residues. Germline assignment: CDR1 MDHEN and CDR2 SYDVKM. V lost 3 bases, J lost 5 bases, and 6 bases stayed unmatched. The CDR3 coding sequence is TGTGCCAGCAGTTTTCCGACAGGGGTCCACGAGCAGTACTTC. Translating it yields CASSFPTGVHEQYF.

CDR3 DNA sequence: TGCGCCAGCAGCTTGGTGGTTAGCGGGGGCACAGATACGCAGTATTTT. It specifies CASSLVVSGGTDTQYF. V and J are TRBV5-1 and TRBJ2-3; TRBD2 matches at 8 bases. This CDR3 region has 16 residues. The V gene end was trimmed by 0 bases and the J gene end by 1 base; junction bases not matched to a gene: 4. The germline V gene has CDR1 SGHRS and CDR2 YFSETQ.

The J gene is TRBJ2-7, the V gene TRBV6-5; D gene uncertain. The CDR3 runs 13 residues. CDR1 and CDR2 from the germline V gene are MNHEY and SVGAGI. V was clipped by 5 bases and J by 5 bases, with 13 bases between them. The CDR3 DNA sequence: TGTGCCAGCAGTCTTACCTCCTATCACGAGCAGTACTTC. Protein sequence: CASSLTSYHEQYF.

There are a few counts of this clone. The chain combines TRBV7-3 with TRBJ2-1; TRBD2 matches at 11 bases. The trim removed 5 bases at V and 9 bases at J, leaving 12 bases unmatched. This CDR3 contains 16 residues. CDR1 and CDR2 from the germline V gene are SGHTA and FQGTGA. The CDR3 bases are TGTGCCAGCAGCCCATCATTAGCGGGAGGGCCCGGTGAGCAGTTCTTC. The encoded protein is CASSPSLAGGPGEQFF.

J is TRBJ2-1 and V is TRBV19; TRBD1 aligns across 8 bases. Germline V CDR1 and CDR2: LNHDA, SQIVND (reference sequence). After removal of 5 bases from V and 5 bases from J, the junction contained 8 bases not matched to a gene. The CDR3 sequence is 15 residues long. CDR3 nucleotides: TGTGCCAGTAGTTTCGACAGGGGTCAGGACAATGAGCAGTTCTTC. Translation: CASSFDRGQDNEQFF.

The rearrangement uses TRBV29-1 and TRBJ2-7; the match to TRBD2 covers 7 bases. CDR3 length: 13 residues. CDR1 and CDR2 from the germline V gene are SQVTM and ANQGSEA. Trimming at V came to 0 bases and at J to 3 bases, leaving 2 bases not matched to a gene. CDR3: CSVEEGGGYEQYF. The CDR3 bases are TGCAGCGTTGAAGAAGGCGGGGGCTACGAGCAGTACTTC.

The V gene is TRBV4-3, the J gene TRBJ2-7, with a possible D match to TRBD2 (5 bases). CDR1 and CDR2 (germline): LGHNA, YSLEER. The V gene lost 0 bases and the J gene lost 5 bases, with 17 bases spanning the gap. This CDR3 region has 16 residues. The CDR3 bases are TGCGCCAGCAGCCAAGATATAGGCGGGTCTCGGAACGAGCAGTACTTC. It is translated as CASSQDIGGSRNEQYF.

In this sample, this clone turned up once. This chain uses TRBV14 with TRBJ1-1; possibly TRBD1 for D (5 bases). Germline loops: CDR1 SGHDN, CDR2 FVKESK. The V end was cut by 11 bases, the J end by 0 bases, with 22 bases between. This CDR3 comprises 16 residues. The chain's CDR3 is CARRLWGRPMNTEAFF. The CDR3 coding sequence is TGTGCCCGTCGTTTGTGGGGCAGACCTATGAACACTGAAGCTTTCTTT.

The chain recombines TRBV19 with TRBJ1-3; TRBD1 might be the D (5 bases). V was clipped by 6 bases and J by 3 bases, with 18 bases between them. Per germline, CDR1 LNHDA and CDR2 SQIVND (reference sequence). This CDR3 is 16 amino acids long. For the CDR3, the DNA is TGTGCCAGTAGGGAACTCGGGGGGGGTGATGGAAACACCATATATTTT. This sequence encodes CASRELGGGDGNTIYF.

Concerning this clone itself: The junction and the germline gene differ at one end; a read error may be behind it. The chain carries TRBV4-3 and TRBJ2-5, with TRBD2 identical over 9 bases. The CDR3 extends over 17 amino acids. The germline gives CDR1 LGHNA, CDR2 YSLEER. The chain's CDR3 is CASSQDLSSGSVEAQYF. The CDR3 bases are TGCGCCAGCAGCCAAGATCTGAGTAGCGGGAGTGTAGAGGCCCAGTACTTC.

This chain uses TRBV18 with TRBJ2-7; possible D gene TRBD2, 5 bases. V was cut by 3 bases and J by 6 bases, with 12 bases left in between. Germline V gene sequence: CDR1 KGHSH, CDR2 LQKENI. The CDR3 loop spans 13 amino acids. In DNA form, the CDR3 reads TGTGCCAGCTCACCGGGGTCGGCGGGCGAGCAGTACTTC. This gives the protein CASSPGSAGEQYF.